A single sample gave rise to the 14 T cell receptor beta chains below, sequenced in a study of T-cell reconstitution after alpha-beta-depleted transplantation in children. Unique molecular identifiers were built into the TCRbeta library. TCRdb re-called the PCR reads through MiXCR, storing one row per CDR3 protein. This sample yields more than 300,000 distinct CDR3 sequences, of which under 20% are seen a single time; roughly two fifths belongs to the top ten. Sequences were derived from PBMCs, mostly from graft donor cells, sampled 360 days after TCRalphabeta/CD19-depleted stem cell transplant. These TCRs come from a male patient aged 2-15 years who had a stem cell transplant for acute lymphoblastic leukemia, so the T cells may come from the graft donor.

V and J are TRBV4-2 and TRBJ2-3; D is perhaps TRBD1 (5 bases). Germline-derived CDR1 and CDR2 are LGHNA and YNFKEQ. CDR3 length: 16 amino acids. With 0 bases removed from V and 2 bases from J, the gap between germline ends came to 12 bases. For the CDR3, the DNA is TGTGCCAGCAGCCAAGATGGGGCATCCCTCACAGATACGCAGTATTTT. It yields the protein CASSQDGASLTDTQYF.

The chain carries TRBV5-1 and TRBJ2-7; D might be TRBD1 (6 bases). Trimming cost V 3 bases and J 1 base, with 11 bases left between them. The germline gives CDR1 SGHRS, CDR2 YFSETQ. The CDR3 has 14 residues. The CDR3 spells CASSYGTPSYEQYF. The CDR3 nucleotides read TGCGCCAGCAGCTACGGGACACCTTCCTACGAGCAGTACTTC.

This clonotype came up a few times. The V gene is TRBV10-3, the J gene TRBJ2-1; a weak D match, TRBD2 (6 bases). The CDR3 is 15 amino acids. The V gene's germline CDR1 is ENHRY and CDR2 SYGVKD. V gave up 5 bases and J gave up 5 bases, with 16 bases separating them. DNA for the CDR3: TGTGCCATCAGTCCGGGACTTCACAGTAACAATGAGCAGTTCTTC. Protein sequence: CAISPGLHSNNEQFF.

This clonotype was seen ten or more times. The V call is TRBV9, the J call TRBJ2-5; no clear D. Trimming pared 0 bases from V and 1 base from J, leaving 7 bases between. Per the germline V gene, CDR1 is SGDLS and CDR2 is YYNGEE. This CDR3 is built from 14 residues. The CDR3 DNA is TGTGCCAGCAGCGTAGAGCCGTTCCAAGAGACCCAGTACTTC. It translates to CASSVEPFQETQYF.

This clonotype was detected ten times or more. V usage is TRBV18 and J usage is TRBJ2-7, with TRBD2 matching 8 bases. Germline CDR1 and CDR2: KGHSH and LQKENI. The CDR3 is made up of 15 amino acids. After removal of 3 bases from V and 2 bases from J, the junction contained 6 bases not matched to a gene. The DNA of the CDR3 is TGTGCCAGCTCACCCCGGGTAGCGGGAACCTACGAGCAGTACTTC. Residues: CASSPRVAGTYEQYF.

The rearrangement links TRBV14 to TRBJ2-1; D ambiguous. Trimming removed 5 bases from V and 4 bases from J, with 27 bases in between. CDR1 and CDR2 (germline): SGHDN, FVKESK. CDR3 size: 19 residues. The chain's CDR3 is CASSSEVPTRYTLYNEQFF. The CDR3 DNA sequence: TGTGCCAGCAGCTCCGAAGTCCCTACGCGGTACACTCTTTACAATGAGCAGTTCTTC. Variable domain in full (rest from reference TRBV14 and TRBJ2-1): EAGVTQFPSHSVIEKGQTVTLRCDPISGHDNLYWYRRVMGKEIKFLLHFVKESKQDESGMPNNRFLAERTGGTYSTLKVQPAELEDSGVYFCASSSEVPTRYTLYNEQFFGPGTRLTVL.

This clonotype occurred many times. In DNA form, the CDR3 reads TGTGCCAGCAGCCCGGGATCGTTCTACGAGCAGTACTTC. Its protein is CASSPGSFYEQYF. The V call is TRBV6-5, the J call TRBJ2-7, with D perhaps matching TRBD2 (5 bases). Germline CDR1 is MNHEY and CDR2 is SVGAGI. The CDR3 is 13 amino acids. V was shortened by 6 bases and J by 3 bases, with 12 bases between the two germline ends.

This rearrangement joins TRBV6-2 or TRBV6-3 to TRBJ2-7; 11 nucleotides agree with TRBD2. Germline CDR1 MNHEY, CDR2 SVGEGT. The CDR3 loop spans 18 amino acids. Unmatched junction bases numbered 11, after V lost 1 base and J lost 3 bases. The CDR3 loop reads CASSYYPNAGLAVYEQYF. The CDR3 nucleotides are TGTGCCAGCAGTTACTACCCAAATGCGGGACTAGCGGTCTACGAGCAGTACTTC.

The chain couples TRBV5-1 to TRBJ2-5, with D uncertain. The CDR3 covers 12 residues. V shed 6 bases and J shed 1 base, with 7 bases lying between them. Per germline, CDR1 SGHRS and CDR2 YFSETQ. The CDR3 sequence: CASNRSQETQYF. In DNA, the CDR3 is TGCGCCAGCAACCGGAGCCAAGAGACCCAGTACTTC.

The chain carries TRBV6-1 and TRBJ2-5; a possible D gene is TRBD1 (6 bases). V was cut by 6 bases and J by 4 bases, with 12 bases left in between. The CDR3 has 13 amino acids. CDR1 and CDR2 from the germline V gene are MNHNS and SASEGT. Here the CDR3 reads CASRRMDRETQYF. The CDR3 DNA sequence: TGTGCCAGCAGACGAATGGACAGAGAGACCCAGTACTTC.

This clonotype came up a few times. V gene TRBV2 combines with J gene TRBJ2-3; no definite D call. This CDR3 spans 15 amino acids. V lost 3 bases, J lost 4 bases, and 14 bases lay in between. The germline gives CDR1 SNHLY, CDR2 FYNNEI. CDR3 in amino acids: CASSDQLLMADTQYF. The CDR3 DNA sequence: TGTGCCAGCAGTGATCAGCTGTTGATGGCAGATACGCAGTATTTT.

This clonotype was seen repeatedly, ten times or more. The chain uses TRBV5-1 and TRBJ2-3; D may be TRBD1 or TRBD2 (5 bases each). Germline-derived CDR1 and CDR2 are SGHRS and YFSETQ. This CDR3 has 19 amino acids. Trimming pared 1 base from V and 0 bases from J, leaving 21 bases between. CDR3: CASSLLNGAHLTSTDTQYF. CDR3 bases: TGCGCCAGCAGCTTGCTTAACGGGGCGCACCTTACTAGCACAGATACGCAGTATTTT.

This chain joins TRBV4-1 and TRBJ2-1, with 11 bases that match TRBD2. V shed 0 bases and J 0 bases; nucleotides not matched to a gene: 16. This CDR3 has 22 residues. Germline-derived CDR1 and CDR2 are MGHRA and YSYEKL. The DNA for the CDR3 is TGCGCCAGCAGCCAAGATTGGACTAGCGGGCCCCTCGGGCTTAGCTCCTACAATGAGCAGTTCTTC. This sequence encodes CASSQDWTSGPLGLSSYNEQFF.

This clonotype was seen a handful of times. V and J are TRBV20-1 and TRBJ2-7; D is unresolved. Per germline, CDR1 DFQATT and CDR2 SNEGSKA (reference sequence). This CDR3 spans 13 amino acids. V was trimmed by 2 bases and J by 2 bases, leaving 10 bases between them. The chain's CDR3 is CSARMLATYEQYF. The CDR3 DNA is TGCAGTGCTAGAATGCTGGCCACCTACGAGCAGTACTTC.